One sample yielded the 8 T cell receptor beta chains listed below, sequenced in a study of shared clonotypes between healthy human individuals. Repertoires were generated with immunoSEQ multiplex PCR, while TCRdb's copy carries only in-frame clones and drops some. The sample has 2 million to 2.5 million clones; approximately 95% are singletons. Sequencing input: naive CD4+ T cells from PBMCs. Regarding subset: CD45RA+ positively selected. All receptors derive from a man between 18 and 29 years old in good health. Some clones in this sample may be carry-over from other donors' samples.

V usage is TRBV15 and J usage is TRBJ2-4; D is uncertain. Trimming stripped 2 bases from V and 0 bases from J, with 8 bases between. Germline loops: CDR1 LNHNV, CDR2 YYDKDF (reference sequence). The CDR3 has 15 amino acids. CDR3 region: CATSRTPVAKNIQYF. CDR3 DNA: TGTGCCACCAGCAGAACTCCCGTAGCCAAAAACATTCAGTACTTC.

This chain links TRBV15 with TRBJ2-3; TRBD2 aligns across 7 bases. This CDR3 spans 14 amino acids. V shed 6 bases and J 0 bases; nucleotides not matched to a gene: 3. Germline loops: CDR1 LNHNV, CDR2 YYDKDF (reference sequence). The CDR3 here is CATSYSGSTDTQYF. The DNA of the CDR3 is TGTGCCACCAGTTATAGCGGGAGCACAGATACGCAGTATTTT.

Turning to this clone: Different DNA sequences within this sample yield the same CDR3. The V call is TRBV5-1, the J call TRBJ1-1, with 10 bases lining up with TRBD1. The germline V gene encodes CDR1 SGHRS and CDR2 YFSETQ. The CDR3 is made up of 15 amino acids. V gave up 4 bases and J gave up 0 bases; unmatched junction bases: 3. CDR3 in DNA: TGCGCCAGCAGCGCAGGGACAGGGGTGAACACTGAAGCTTTCTTT. This gives the protein CASSAGTGVNTEAFF.

V gene TRBV27 combines with J gene TRBJ1-2; the D gene is possibly TRBD1 (5 bases). The CDR3 is made up of 13 amino acids. CDR1 and CDR2 from the germline V gene are MNHEY and SMNVEV (reference sequence). V dropped 6 bases and J dropped 5 bases, with 13 bases sitting between them. CDR3: CASRTDRDYGYTF. The CDR3 DNA reads TGTGCCAGCAGAACTGACAGAGATTATGGCTACACCTTC.

V usage is TRBV5-1 and J usage is TRBJ1-2; maybe TRBD1 (5 bases). V gave up 0 bases and J gave up 8 bases, with 17 bases separating them. The CDR3 sequence is 15 residues long. Germline values: CDR1 SGHRS, CDR2 YFSETQ. The CDR3 protein is CASSLAATAEEGYTF. The CDR3 coding sequence is TGCGCCAGCAGCTTGGCCGCGACAGCGGAGGAGGGCTACACCTTC.

This chain joins TRBV10-3 and TRBJ2-7; 8 nucleotides agree with TRBD2. V trimming: 0 bases; J trimming: 4 bases; junction bases outside the gene matches: 2. The CDR3 spans 14 residues. Germline values: CDR1 ENHRY, CDR2 SYGVKD. The CDR3 loop reads CAISESTSGYEQYF. The CDR3 DNA reads TGTGCCATCAGTGAGTCTACTAGCGGTTACGAGCAGTACTTC.

The chain employs TRBV12-5 and TRBJ2-7, with a possible D match to TRBD1 (6 bases). With 5 bases removed from V and 0 bases from J, the gap between germline ends came to 17 bases. The CDR3 is made up of 16 amino acids. Germline V gives CDR1 LGHNT, CDR2 FRNRAP. The CDR3 DNA follows: TGTGCTAGTGGTGTACAGCGACAGGACAACTCCTACGAGCAGTACTTC. This sequence encodes CASGVQRQDNSYEQYF.

The DNA of the CDR3 is TGTGCCACCAGCAGAGGGGGCCTAAGGACCCCAGAGACCCAGTACTTC. It specifies CATSRGGLRTPETQYF. V usage is TRBV15 and J usage is TRBJ2-5; weak D call: TRBD1 (5 bases). The ends were cut back, 1 base at V and 4 bases at J, with 16 bases in the middle. The CDR3 is 16 residues long. CDR1 is LNHNV, CDR2 YYDKDF, per germline (reference sequence).